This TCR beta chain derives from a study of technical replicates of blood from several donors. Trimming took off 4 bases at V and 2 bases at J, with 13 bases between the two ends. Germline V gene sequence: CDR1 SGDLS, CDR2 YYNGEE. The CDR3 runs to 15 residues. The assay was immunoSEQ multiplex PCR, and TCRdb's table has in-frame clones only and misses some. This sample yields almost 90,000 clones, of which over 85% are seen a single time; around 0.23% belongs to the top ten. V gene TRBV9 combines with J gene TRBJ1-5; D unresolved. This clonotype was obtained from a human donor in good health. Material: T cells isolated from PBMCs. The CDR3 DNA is TGTGCCAGCAGCCCTCATGACGGGGGCAATCAGCCCCAGCATTTT. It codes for CASSPHDGGNQPQHF.